Following are 18 T cell receptor beta chains from one sample sequenced in a study of cytomegalovirus exposure and HLA in healthy donors. PCR amplification relied on 60 Vbeta primers (plus 13 Jbeta primers). The table came from immunoSEQ multiplex PCR; TCRdb's copy has only in-frame clones and leaves some out. The sample yields 150,000 to 200,000 clones, 77% seen once. Sequenced material: PBMCs. The receptors shown here come from a female donor in good health and CMV-seronegative.

This sequence joins TRBV4-3 and TRBJ1-1; perhaps TRBD1 as D (5 bases). Per germline, CDR1 LGHNA and CDR2 YSLEER. CDR3 length: 18 residues. V lost 0 bases and J lost 1, with 18 bases in between. CDR3 residues: CASSQDRYQGWENTEAFF. The CDR3 nucleotides are TGCGCCAGCAGCCAAGATCGATATCAGGGCTGGGAGAACACTGAAGCTTTCTTT.

This sequence joins TRBV7-8 and TRBJ2-3; 12 bases match TRBD1. This CDR3 comprises 18 residues. V lost 5 bases to trimming and J lost 2 bases; unmatched junction nucleotides: 11. Germline V lookup: CDR1 SGHVS, CDR2 FQNEAQ. DNA for the CDR3: TGTGCCAGCAGCCAAGGGACAGGGGGCGTTTTTGCCACAGATACGCAGTATTTT. Translating gives CASSQGTGGVFATDTQYF.

The gene calls are TRBV30 and TRBJ1-1; tentative D call: TRBD1 (5 bases). Germline lookup yields CDR1 GTSNPN and CDR2 SVGIG (reference sequence). The CDR3 consists of 13 residues. The germline V and J ends were trimmed by 4 bases and 2 bases, with 11 bases remaining between them. The CDR3 loop reads CAWTVDTNTEAFF. The CDR3 coding sequence is TGTGCCTGGACTGTGGACACCAACACTGAAGCTTTCTTT.

The chain uses TRBV7-2 and TRBJ1-2; 10 nucleotides match TRBD1. This CDR3 spans 13 amino acids. Germline assignment: CDR1 SGHTA and CDR2 FQGNSA. V lost 4 bases to trimming and J lost 8 bases; unmatched junction nucleotides: 4. The CDR3 protein is CASSWGQGMGYTF. CDR3 DNA: TGTGCCAGCAGCTGGGGACAGGGGATGGGCTACACCTTC.

The V and J genes are TRBV27 and TRBJ2-1; 15 nucleotides agree with TRBD2. This CDR3 has 19 residues. Germline V lookup: CDR1 MNHEY, CDR2 SMNVEV (reference sequence). The trim removed 6 bases at V and 4 bases at J, leaving 13 bases unmatched. CDR3 DNA sequence: TGTGCCAGCAGCTTACCGACCGGGACTAGCGGGGGGTTATACAATGAGCAGTTCTTC. It yields the protein CASSLPTGTSGGLYNEQFF.

This clone appeared a single time. This chain links TRBV7-2 with TRBJ1-3, with 9 positions matching TRBD1. Per the germline V gene, CDR1 is SGHTA and CDR2 is FQGNSA. CDR3 length: 14 residues. V lost 4 bases, J lost 6 bases, and 4 bases stayed unmatched. CDR3 protein: CASSSQGAENTIYF. The CDR3 DNA sequence: TGTGCCAGCAGCTCACAGGGGGCAGAAAACACCATATATTTT.

The J gene is TRBJ1-1, the V gene TRBV6-1; the D gene is possibly TRBD1 (5 bases). The V gene's germline CDR1 is MNHNS and CDR2 SASEGT. The CDR3 is 16 amino acids. V was clipped by 1 base and J by 4 bases, with 16 bases between them. Written as DNA, the CDR3 is TGTGCCAGCAGTGAAGAGTCCTACGGCGGGACCACTGAAGCTTTCTTT. Translated: CASSEESYGGTTEAFF.

This clone was observed once. The chain uses TRBV9 and TRBJ2-7, with TRBD1 matching 9 bases. CDR1 is SGDLS and CDR2 is YYNGEE in the germline V gene. The CDR3 consists of 14 residues. With V trimmed by 4 bases and J by 1 base, 3 bases remained unmatched. CDR3 amino acids: CASSTGGGSYEQYF. The DNA of the CDR3 is TGTGCCAGCAGCACAGGGGGCGGATCCTACGAGCAGTACTTC.

The rearrangement links TRBV28 to TRBJ1-5; perhaps TRBD1 as D (5 bases). The V gene's germline CDR1 is MDHEN and CDR2 SYDVKM. V lost 6 bases and J 0 bases, leaving 12 bases between the germline ends. This CDR3 spans 15 amino acids. The CDR3 is CASRVQDYSNQPQHF. CDR3 coding DNA: TGTGCCAGCAGGGTACAGGATTATAGCAATCAGCCCCAGCATTTT.

The rearrangement joins TRBV29-1 to TRBJ2-7; 9 bases line up with TRBD1. CDR1 SQVTM and CDR2 ANQGSEA come from the germline V gene. The junction had 12 bases not matched to a gene; V was cut back by 4 bases and J by 5 bases. This CDR3 has 15 residues. The CDR3 sequence is CSVAGWGQGGDEQYF. CDR3 nucleotide sequence: TGCAGCGTTGCAGGCTGGGGACAGGGAGGGGACGAGCAGTACTTC.

In the case of this clone: Mismatch with germline at one junction end may stem from a read error. The V call is TRBV5-4, the J call TRBJ2-6; D is ambiguous. The CDR3 has 15 amino acids. Germline CDR1 reads SGHNT; CDR2 reads YYREEE (reference sequence). This chain's CDR3 is CASSLILNGANVLTF. CDR3 DNA: TGTGCCAGTAGCTTGATACTAAATGGGGCCAACGTCCTGACTTTC. Looking up the rest from reference TRBV5-4 and TRBJ2-6 gives the full variable domain: ETGVTQSPTHLIKTRGQQVTLRCSSQSGHNTVSWYQQALGQGPQFIFQYYREEENGRGNFPPRFSGLQFPNYSSELNVNALELDDSALYLCASSLILNGANVLTFGAGSRLTVL.

Concerning this clone itself: The junction shows a germline mismatch at one end, possibly a read error. The chain employs TRBV5-6 and TRBJ2-6; 7 bases are a match to TRBD1. The CDR3 consists of 18 residues. The V gene's germline CDR1 is SGHDT and CDR2 YYEEEE. The CDR3 loop is CASSTPGQIITGANVPTF. Here the CDR3 DNA reads TGTGCCAGCAGCACACCGGGACAGATTATTACTGGGGCCAACGTCCCGACTTTC. The whole variable domain, remainder taken from reference TRBV5-6 and TRBJ2-6, is DAGVTQSPTHLIKTRGQQVTLRCSPKSGHDTVSWYQQALGQGPQFIFQYYEEEERQRGNFPDRFSGHQFPNYSSELNVNALLLGDSALYLCASSTPGQIITGANVPTFGAGSRLTVL.

This chain links TRBV30 with TRBJ2-2; D perhaps matches TRBD1 (6 bases). Germline CDR1 GTSNPN, CDR2 SVGIG (reference sequence). Trimming removed 0 bases at V and 6 bases at J, with 8 bases between. The CDR3 runs to 13 residues. This chain's CDR3 is CAWSVQGSGELFF. The CDR3, as DNA: TGTGCCTGGAGTGTCCAGGGGTCCGGGGAGCTGTTTTTT.

This clone occurred once. CDR3 sequence: CASSVGSGSTLLNHRNSPLHF. The CDR3 nucleotides are TGTGCCAGCAGCGTAGGCTCCGGGTCGACTCTGCTTAATCATCGTAATTCACCCCTCCACTTT. This chain uses TRBV9 with TRBJ1-6; D unresolved. The CDR3 has 21 residues. From germline, CDR1 is SGDLS and CDR2 YYNGEE. Deletions cut 0 bases from V and 6 bases from J, with 28 bases between.

The V and J genes are TRBV6-1 and TRBJ2-7; 7 positions match TRBD2. The CDR3 has 15 residues. V shed 5 bases, J shed 7 bases, and the junction held 14 bases outside the gene matches. Germline assignment: CDR1 MNHNS and CDR2 SASEGT. This chain's CDR3 is CASSPAGSGYFEQYF. The CDR3 DNA reads TGTGCCAGCAGTCCCGCTGGTAGCGGGTACTTTGAGCAGTACTTC.

This clone was seen a few times. J is TRBJ2-1 and V is TRBV6-5, with 8 nucleotides matching TRBD1. Germline V CDR1 and CDR2: MNHEY, SVGAGI. The CDR3 runs 15 residues. The junction had 6 bases not matched to a gene; V was cut back by 0 bases and J by 8 bases. The CDR3 region has the DNA TGTGCCAGCAGTTACTCGATGCAGGGGGCCGATGAGCAGTTCTTC. This encodes CASSYSMQGADEQFF.

V is TRBV5-6 and J is TRBJ2-7; no firm D call. CDR3 length equals 11 residues. Germline V gene sequence: CDR1 SGHDT, CDR2 YYEEEE. Deletions cut 4 bases from V and 3 bases from J, with 5 bases between. CDR3 sequence (DNA): TGTGCCAGCAGCGTCAACTACGAGCAGTACTTC. Its protein is CASSVNYEQYF.

V usage is TRBV29-1 and J usage is TRBJ1-2, with D maybe TRBD1 (6 bases). Germline V gene lookup returns CDR1 SQVTM and CDR2 ANQGSEA. Between the trimmed V and J ends, which lost 2 bases and 6 bases, there was a span of 16 bases. The CDR3 runs 14 residues. The CDR3 bases are TGCAGCGTTGAAATCGTCAGGGGTACTGATGGCTACACCTTC. Amino acids: CSVEIVRGTDGYTF.